Listed here are 21 T cell receptor beta chains from one sample, sequenced in a study of OX40 agonist ivuxolimab in advanced cancers. The table came from immunoSEQ multiplex PCR; TCRdb's copy has only in-frame clones and leaves some out. The sample yields fewer than 70,000 clones, around 83% seen once. The sequenced sample was CD4+ or CD8+ T cells sorted from blood, obtained in a trial of the OX40 agonist ivuxolimab. The receptors come from an adult with an advanced solid tumor such as melanoma, head and neck, liver or kidney cancer.

V usage is TRBV11-2 and J usage is TRBJ1-1, with D possibly matching TRBD1 (5 bases). The CDR3 is 15 residues long. The germline CDR1 and CDR2 sequences are SGHAT and FQNNGV. V lost 3 bases to trimming and J lost 6 bases, with 17 bases between them. The CDR3 protein is CASSFDQGPPPEAFF. The CDR3 DNA is TGTGCCAGCAGCTTTGACCAGGGCCCACCCCCTGAAGCTTTCTTT.

J is TRBJ1-1 and V is TRBV5-1; TRBD1 matches at 8 bases. Trimming removed 1 base from V and 1 base from J; junction bases left unmatched: 0. The CDR3 totals 14 residues. Looked up from germline, CDR1 is SGHRS and CDR2 is YFSETQ. CDR3 sequence (DNA): TGCGCCAGCAGCTTGCAGGGGGCGAACACTGAAGCTTTCTTT. Encoded protein: CASSLQGANTEAFF.

This chain uses TRBV12-5 with TRBJ2-5; 8 nucleotides line up with TRBD2. The V segment lost 7 bases and the J segment 4 bases; nucleotides outside the gene matches: 8. CDR3 length: 14 amino acids. The germline V gene has CDR1 LGHNT and CDR2 FRNRAP. The CDR3 here is CASAPSGSGETQYF. CDR3 bases: TGTGCTAGTGCCCCCAGCGGGAGTGGAGAGACCCAGTACTTC.

This chain links TRBV19 with TRBJ1-2; maybe TRBD1 (5 bases). The CDR3 extends over 13 amino acids. The V end was cut by 8 bases, the J end by 6 bases, with 16 bases between. Germline CDR1 LNHDA, CDR2 SQIVND (reference sequence). CDR3 residues: CASRRDQGNGYTF. The DNA of the CDR3 is TGTGCCAGTCGCCGGGACCAGGGTAATGGCTACACCTTC.

This clone occurred a few times. The J gene is TRBJ1-1, the V gene TRBV19; D remains unclear. Trimming left V 0 bases short and J 7 bases short, with 9 bases between. The CDR3 is 13 amino acids. Per germline, CDR1 LNHDA and CDR2 SQIVND (reference sequence). CDR3 DNA: TGTGCCAGTAGTATAGATGGTTGGAGTGAAGCTTTCTTT. Translation gives CASSIDGWSEAFF.

The gene calls are TRBV5-1 and TRBJ1-1; D call uncertain. Germline V gives CDR1 SGHRS, CDR2 YFSETQ. Trimming took 4 bases from V and 7 from J, leaving 20 bases between them. The CDR3 extends over 15 amino acids. CDR3: CASSVLRVGKDEAFF. DNA of the CDR3: TGCGCCAGCAGCGTCCTTAGGGTGGGTAAGGATGAAGCTTTCTTT. The entire variable domain, with the rest obtained from reference TRBV5-1 and TRBJ1-1, is as follows: KAGVTQTPRYLIKTRGQQVTLSCSPISGHRSVSWYQQTPGQGLQFLFEYFSETQRNKGNFPGRFSGRQFSNSRSEMNVSTLELGDSALYLCASSVLRVGKDEAFFGQGTRLTVV.

The V call is TRBV9, the J call TRBJ1-1; possible D gene TRBD1, 6 bases. The CDR3 totals 14 residues. Germline V lookup: CDR1 SGDLS, CDR2 YYNGEE. V was trimmed by 2 bases and J by 1 base, leaving 9 bases between them. The CDR3 sequence is CASSVQQGNTEAFF. The CDR3 region has the DNA TGTGCCAGCAGCGTCCAACAGGGGAACACTGAAGCTTTCTTT.

This clone is medium-sized in the sample. V gene TRBV2 combines with J gene TRBJ2-1; 11 bases line up with TRBD1. The ends lost 4 bases at V and 9 bases at J; junction bases unmatched: 5. This CDR3 region has 14 residues. Germline CDR1 is SNHLY and CDR2 is FYNNEI. CDR3: CASSARTGGLEQFF. CDR3 DNA: TGTGCCAGCAGTGCAAGGACAGGGGGCCTTGAGCAGTTCTTC. The whole variable domain, remainder taken from reference TRBV2 and TRBJ2-1, is EPEVTQTPSHQVTQMGQEVILRCVPISNHLYFYWYRQILGQKVEFLVSFYNNEISEKSEIFDDQFSVERPDGSNFTLKIRSTKLEDSAMYFCASSARTGGLEQFFGPGTRLTVL.

This clone was recorded a few times. The chain carries TRBV4-1 and TRBJ2-5; 13 bases match TRBD2. The CDR3 has 16 residues. J was trimmed by 1 base and V by 4 bases; bases with no gene match: 3. CDR1 is MGHRA, CDR2 YSYEKL, per germline. In nucleotides, the CDR3 is TGCGCCAGCAGCCCCGGGACTAGCGGGACCCAAGAGACCCAGTACTTC. It translates to CASSPGTSGTQETQYF.

The chain joins TRBV30 to TRBJ2-7; the D is unclear. The CDR3 totals 14 residues. Per germline, CDR1 GTSNPN and CDR2 SVGIG (reference sequence). V was trimmed by 0 bases and J by 3 bases, leaving 12 bases between them. Here the CDR3 reads CAWSVSGVNYEQYF. The CDR3 bases are TGTGCCTGGAGTGTATCTGGAGTGAACTACGAGCAGTACTTC.

This chain connects TRBV5-4 to TRBJ2-5; 8 bases agree with TRBD2. V gave up 2 bases and J gave up 5 bases; unmatched junction bases: 5. This CDR3 contains 14 residues. Germline CDR1 SGHNT, CDR2 YYREEE (reference sequence). CDR3 nucleotides: TGTGCCAGCAGCTTCTCGGGGGGGAGGGAGACCCAGTACTTC. Translation: CASSFSGGRETQYF.

The V and J genes are TRBV5-6 and TRBJ2-5, with 7 bases fitting TRBD2. V lost 6 bases and J lost 5; bases outside the gene matches: 13. This CDR3 spans 15 amino acids. CDR1 and CDR2 (germline): SGHDT, YYEEEE. The CDR3 loop is CASTQNGGERETQYF. The CDR3 DNA reads as TGTGCCAGCACCCAGAATGGGGGGGAGCGGGAGACCCAGTACTTC.

V usage is TRBV7-8 and J usage is TRBJ1-6; 11 positions agree with TRBD1. The length of the CDR3 is 16 residues. Germline values: CDR1 SGHVS, CDR2 FQNEAQ. Unmatched junction bases numbered 5, after V lost 2 bases and J lost 8 bases. The CDR3 is CASSLMGTGGDSPLHF. The CDR3 DNA reads as TGTGCCAGCAGCTTAATGGGGACAGGGGGTGATTCACCCCTCCACTTT.

The gene calls are TRBV7-2 and TRBJ1-2, with no clear D. V dropped 0 bases and J dropped 2 bases, with 10 bases sitting between them. The CDR3 totals 15 residues. Germline CDR1 SGHTA, CDR2 FQGNSA. CDR3 coding DNA: TGTGCCAGCAGCTTAGCCGGGGTCTCAAACTATGGCTACACCTTC. Its protein product is CASSLAGVSNYGYTF.

This clone turned up a few times. The chain is built from TRBV5-1 and TRBJ2-7; 9 nucleotides align to TRBD2. V was clipped by 4 bases and J by 2 bases; unmatched bases: 7. The CDR3 consists of 15 residues. In germline, CDR1 is SGHRS, CDR2 YFSETQ. CDR3 protein: CASSGGLARTYEQYF. The CDR3 DNA follows: TGCGCCAGCAGCGGGGGACTAGCTAGGACCTACGAGCAGTACTTC.

The gene calls are TRBV9 and TRBJ2-5; D may match TRBD1 or TRBD2 (5 bases each). Germline CDR1 SGDLS, CDR2 YYNGEE. This CDR3 region has 15 residues. Trimming took off 0 bases at V and 4 bases at J, with 13 bases between the two ends. The CDR3 DNA is TGTGCCAGCAGCGTAGACTGGGTCGGGGCAGAGACCCAGTACTTC. It codes for CASSVDWVGAETQYF.

This clone was detected a few times. The chain links TRBV30 to TRBJ1-1; D is unresolved. Germline CDR1 GTSNPN, CDR2 SVGIG (reference sequence). The V end lost 5 bases, the J end lost 0 bases, and 10 bases lay between the germline ends. The length of the CDR3 is 13 residues. The CDR3 nucleotides read TGTGCCTGGGCGGAACATCTGAACACTGAAGCTTTCTTT. Protein product: CAWAEHLNTEAFF.

The J gene is TRBJ2-1, the V gene TRBV28, with 7 bases that match TRBD1. Looked up from germline, CDR1 is MDHEN and CDR2 is SYDVKM. There are 12 residues in the CDR3. V shed 5 bases, J shed 7 bases, and the junction held 2 bases outside the gene matches. DNA for the CDR3: TGTGCCAGCAGTAGCAGGGGGAATGAGCAGTTCTTC. Translating gives CASSSRGNEQFF.

This rearrangement joins TRBV29-1 to TRBJ1-1, with a tentative D call TRBD1 (5 bases). In germline, CDR1 is SQVTM, CDR2 ANQGSEA. V lost 7 bases and J 3 bases, leaving 15 bases between the germline ends. The CDR3 is 13 amino acids. CDR3 DNA sequence: TGCAGCGCCGGGGCAGGAGAACACACTGAAGCTTTCTTT. It codes for CSAGAGEHTEAFF. Full variable domain (missing parts from reference TRBV29-1 and TRBJ1-1): SAVISQKPSRDICQRGTSLTIQCQVDSQVTMMFWYRQQPGQSLTLIATANQGSEATYESGFVIDKFPISRPNLTFSTLTVSNMSPEDSSIYLCSAGAGEHTEAFFGQGTRLTVV.

The chain links TRBV7-8 to TRBJ2-1; 9 nucleotides align to TRBD2. The germline V gene encodes CDR1 SGHVS and CDR2 FQNEAQ. J lost 8 bases, V lost 3 bases, and 8 bases had no gene match. The CDR3 runs 15 residues. CDR3 sequence: CASSFRRGGRDEQFF. DNA for the CDR3: TGTGCCAGCAGCTTTAGGCGGGGGGGCCGGGATGAGCAGTTCTTC.

This chain links TRBV30 with TRBJ1-1; D is undetermined. Trimming cost V 0 bases and J 5 bases, with 16 bases left between them. Germline V gives CDR1 GTSNPN, CDR2 SVGIG (reference sequence). The CDR3 is 15 amino acids. The chain's CDR3 is CAWSVVGRIWTEAFF. Here the CDR3 DNA reads TGTGCCTGGAGTGTAGTAGGGCGCATTTGGACTGAAGCTTTCTTT.